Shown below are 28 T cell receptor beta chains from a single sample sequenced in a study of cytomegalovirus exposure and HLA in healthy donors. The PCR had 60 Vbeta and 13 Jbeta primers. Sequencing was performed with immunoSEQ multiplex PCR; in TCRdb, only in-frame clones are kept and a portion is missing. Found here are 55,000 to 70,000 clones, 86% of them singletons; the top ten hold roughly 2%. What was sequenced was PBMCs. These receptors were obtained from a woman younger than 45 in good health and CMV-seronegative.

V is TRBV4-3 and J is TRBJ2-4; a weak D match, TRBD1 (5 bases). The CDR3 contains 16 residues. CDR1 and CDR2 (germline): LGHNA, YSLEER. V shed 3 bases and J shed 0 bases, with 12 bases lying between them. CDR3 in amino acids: CASSHHLTGAKNIQYF. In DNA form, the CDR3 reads TGCGCCAGCAGCCATCACCTCACAGGAGCCAAAAACATTCAGTACTTC.

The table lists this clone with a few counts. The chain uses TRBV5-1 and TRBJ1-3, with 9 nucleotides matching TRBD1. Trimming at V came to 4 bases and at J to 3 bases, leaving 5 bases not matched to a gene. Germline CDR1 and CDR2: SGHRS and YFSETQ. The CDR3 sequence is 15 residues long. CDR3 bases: TGCGCCAGCAGCCCCAGGACAGGGGTTGGAAACACCATATATTTT. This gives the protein CASSPRTGVGNTIYF.

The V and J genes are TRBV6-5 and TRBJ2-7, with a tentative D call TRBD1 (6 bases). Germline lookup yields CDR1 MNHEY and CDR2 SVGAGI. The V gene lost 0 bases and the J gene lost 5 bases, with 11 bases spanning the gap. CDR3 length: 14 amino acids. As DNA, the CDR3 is TGTGCCAGCAGTTACTCGGTGGCAGGGGACGAGCAGTACTTC. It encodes CASSYSVAGDEQYF.

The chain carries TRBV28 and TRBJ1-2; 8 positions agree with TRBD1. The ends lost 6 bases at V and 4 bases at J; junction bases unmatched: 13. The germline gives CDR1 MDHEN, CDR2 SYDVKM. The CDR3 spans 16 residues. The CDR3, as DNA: TGTGCCAGCAGCCCCAACAGGGGGTCAGGGCTCTATGGCTACACCTTC. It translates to CASSPNRGSGLYGYTF.

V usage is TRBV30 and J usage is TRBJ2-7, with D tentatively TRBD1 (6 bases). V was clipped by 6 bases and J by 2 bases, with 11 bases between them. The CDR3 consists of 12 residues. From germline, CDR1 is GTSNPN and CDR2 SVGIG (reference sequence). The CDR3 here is CACNTGTYEQYF. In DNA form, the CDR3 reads TGTGCCTGTAACACAGGGACCTACGAGCAGTACTTC.

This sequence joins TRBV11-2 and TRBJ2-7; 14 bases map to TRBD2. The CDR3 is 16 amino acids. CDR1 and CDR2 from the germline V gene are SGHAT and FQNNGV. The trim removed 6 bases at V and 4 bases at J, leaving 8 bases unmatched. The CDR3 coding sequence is TGTGCCAGCAGGTCCGGGACTAGCGGGAGCATTTACGAGCAGTACTTC. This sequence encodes CASRSGTSGSIYEQYF.

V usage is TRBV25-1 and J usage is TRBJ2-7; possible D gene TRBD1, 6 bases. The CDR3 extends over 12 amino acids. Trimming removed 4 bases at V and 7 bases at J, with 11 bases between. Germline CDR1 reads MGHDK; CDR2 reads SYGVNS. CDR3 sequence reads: CASSADSYEQYF. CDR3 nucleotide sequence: TGTGCCAGCAGTGCGGACAGTTATGAGCAGTACTTC.

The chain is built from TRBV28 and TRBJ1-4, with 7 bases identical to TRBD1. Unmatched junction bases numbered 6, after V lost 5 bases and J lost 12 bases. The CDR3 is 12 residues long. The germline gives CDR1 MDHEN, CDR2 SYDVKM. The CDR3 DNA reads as TGTGCCAGCAGTCTCGTGCAGGGGGAACTGTTTTTT. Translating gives CASSLVQGELFF.

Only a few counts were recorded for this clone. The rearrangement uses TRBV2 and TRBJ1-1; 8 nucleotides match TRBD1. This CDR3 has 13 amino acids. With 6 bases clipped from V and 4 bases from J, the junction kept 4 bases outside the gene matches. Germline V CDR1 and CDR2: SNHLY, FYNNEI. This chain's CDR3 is CASSQDRGTEAFF. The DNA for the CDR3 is TGTGCCAGCAGCCAAGACAGGGGCACTGAAGCTTTCTTT. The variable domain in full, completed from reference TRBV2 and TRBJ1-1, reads EPEVTQTPSHQVTQMGQEVILRCVPISNHLYFYWYRQILGQKVEFLVSFYNNEISEKSEIFDDQFSVERPDGSNFTLKIRSTKLEDSAMYFCASSQDRGTEAFFGQGTRLTVV.

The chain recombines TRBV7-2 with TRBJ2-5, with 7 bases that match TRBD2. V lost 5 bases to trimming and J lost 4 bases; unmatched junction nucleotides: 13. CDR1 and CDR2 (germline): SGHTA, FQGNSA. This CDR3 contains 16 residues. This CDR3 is CASSGPGSGVGETQYF. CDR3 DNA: TGTGCCAGCAGCGGCCCGGGGAGCGGGGTAGGAGAGACCCAGTACTTC.

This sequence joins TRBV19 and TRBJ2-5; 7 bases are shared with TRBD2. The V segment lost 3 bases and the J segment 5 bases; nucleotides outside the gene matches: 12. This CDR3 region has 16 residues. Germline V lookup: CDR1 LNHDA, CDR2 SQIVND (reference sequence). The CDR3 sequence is CASSIDQGGSEETQYF. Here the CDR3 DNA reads TGTGCCAGTAGTATTGACCAGGGAGGGTCCGAGGAGACCCAGTACTTC.

This chain's CDR3 is CASSTGGTDTQYF. DNA of the CDR3: TGTGCCAGCAGCACGGGTGGCACAGATACGCAGTATTTT. The chain is built from TRBV11-2 and TRBJ2-3; D is uncertain. Germline loops: CDR1 SGHAT, CDR2 FQNNGV. The CDR3 has 13 amino acids. The V and J ends lost 5 bases and 1 base respectively, with 7 bases between them. Using reference TRBV11-2 and TRBJ2-3 for the parts outside the CDR3, the full variable domain is EAGVAQSPRYKIIEKRQSVAFWCNPISGHATLYWYQQILGQGPKLLIQFQNNGVVDDSQLPKDRFSAERLKGVDSTLKIQPAKLEDSAVYLCASSTGGTDTQYFGPGTRLTVL.

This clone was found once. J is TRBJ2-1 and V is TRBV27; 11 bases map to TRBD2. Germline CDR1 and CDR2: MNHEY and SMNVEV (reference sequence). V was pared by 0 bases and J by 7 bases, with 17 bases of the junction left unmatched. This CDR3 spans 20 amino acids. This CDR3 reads CASSLSTGDLLAGVWNEQFF. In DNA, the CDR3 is TGTGCCAGCAGTTTATCGACAGGGGACCTACTAGCGGGAGTATGGAATGAGCAGTTCTTC.

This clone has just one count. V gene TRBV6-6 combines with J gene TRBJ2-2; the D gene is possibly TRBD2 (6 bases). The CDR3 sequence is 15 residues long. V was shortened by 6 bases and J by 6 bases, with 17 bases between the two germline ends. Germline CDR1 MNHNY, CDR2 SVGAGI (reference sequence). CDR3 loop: CASSSGTPRAGELFF. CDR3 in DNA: TGTGCCAGCAGCTCCGGGACTCCTCGTGCCGGGGAGCTGTTTTTT.

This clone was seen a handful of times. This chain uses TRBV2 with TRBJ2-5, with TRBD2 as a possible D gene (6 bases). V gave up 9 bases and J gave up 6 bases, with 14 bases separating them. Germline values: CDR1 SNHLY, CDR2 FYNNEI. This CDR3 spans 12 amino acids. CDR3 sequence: CARKWGDQTQYF. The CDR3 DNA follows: TGTGCCAGGAAGTGGGGGGATCAGACCCAGTACTTC. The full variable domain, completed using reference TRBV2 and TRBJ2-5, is EPEVTQTPSHQVTQMGQEVILRCVPISNHLYFYWYRQILGQKVEFLVSFYNNEISEKSEIFDDQFSVERPDGSNFTLKIRSTKLEDSAMYFCARKWGDQTQYFGPGTRLLVL.

CDR3 sequence reads: CASRGTGNTEAFF. DNA of the CDR3: TGTGCCAGCAGAGGGACAGGGAACACTGAAGCTTTCTTT. The genes are TRBV6-1 and TRBJ1-1; TRBD1 aligns across 8 bases. V lost 6 bases to trimming and J lost 1 base; unmatched junction nucleotides: 1. CDR1 MNHNS and CDR2 SASEGT come from the germline V gene. The CDR3 has 13 residues.

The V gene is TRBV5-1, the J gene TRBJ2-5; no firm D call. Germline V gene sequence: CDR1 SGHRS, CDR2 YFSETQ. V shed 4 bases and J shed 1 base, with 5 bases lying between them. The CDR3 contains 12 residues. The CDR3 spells CASSRSQETQYF. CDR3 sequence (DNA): TGCGCCAGCAGCCGGTCCCAAGAGACCCAGTACTTC. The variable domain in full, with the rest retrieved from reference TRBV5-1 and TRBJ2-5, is KAGVTQTPRYLIKTRGQQVTLSCSPISGHRSVSWYQQTPGQGLQFLFEYFSETQRNKGNFPGRFSGRQFSNSRSEMNVSTLELGDSALYLCASSRSQETQYFGPGTRLLVL.

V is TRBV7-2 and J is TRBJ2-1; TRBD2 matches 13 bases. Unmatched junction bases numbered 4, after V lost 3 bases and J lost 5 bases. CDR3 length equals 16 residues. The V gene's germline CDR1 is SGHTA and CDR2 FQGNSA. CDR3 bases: TGTGCCAGCAGCTTTACCGGGACTAGCGGGAACAATGAGCAGTTCTTC. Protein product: CASSFTGTSGNNEQFF.

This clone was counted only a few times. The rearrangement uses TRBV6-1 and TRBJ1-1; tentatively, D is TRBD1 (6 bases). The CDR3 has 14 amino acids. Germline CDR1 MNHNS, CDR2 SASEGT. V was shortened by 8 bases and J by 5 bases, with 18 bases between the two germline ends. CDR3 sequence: CASFPRGGPTEAFF. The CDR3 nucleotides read TGTGCCAGCTTTCCCCGGGGGGGGCCGACTGAAGCTTTCTTT.

DNA for the CDR3: TGCAGCGTTGAATCCGCCGGGAACGAGCAGTACTTC. Translated: CSVESAGNEQYF. This chain joins TRBV29-1 and TRBJ2-5, with D possibly matching TRBD2 (5 bases). The J call could be wrong; TRBJ2-7 is a better fit for the DNA end. The CDR3 is 12 residues long. Per the germline V gene, CDR1 is SQVTM and CDR2 is ANQGSEA.

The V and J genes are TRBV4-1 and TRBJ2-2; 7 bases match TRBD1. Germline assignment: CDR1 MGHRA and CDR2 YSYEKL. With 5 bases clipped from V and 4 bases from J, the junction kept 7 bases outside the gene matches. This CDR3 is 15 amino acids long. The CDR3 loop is CASSYPTGPTGELFF. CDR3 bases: TGCGCCAGCAGCTATCCGACAGGGCCCACCGGGGAGCTGTTTTTT.

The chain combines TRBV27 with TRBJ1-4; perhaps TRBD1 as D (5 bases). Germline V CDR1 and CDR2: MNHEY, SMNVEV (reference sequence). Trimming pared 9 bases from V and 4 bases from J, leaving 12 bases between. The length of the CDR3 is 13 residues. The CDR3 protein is CASRRGLNEKLFF. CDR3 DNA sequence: TGTGCCAGTAGAAGGGGACTTAATGAAAAACTGTTTTTT.

CDR3 amino acids: CSVRANTGELFF. The CDR3, as DNA: TGCAGCGTTCGGGCGAACACCGGGGAGCTGTTTTTT. The rearrangement joins TRBV29-1 to TRBJ2-2; no reliable D call. Trimming shortened V by 5 bases and J by 0 bases, and 4 bases separated the two germline ends. This CDR3 is 12 amino acids long. The V gene's germline CDR1 is SQVTM and CDR2 ANQGSEA.

This chain's CDR3 is CASSQGLAGNQETQYF. The CDR3 DNA reads TGTGCCAGCAGTCAGGGACTAGCGGGAAACCAAGAGACCCAGTACTTC. The V and J genes are TRBV27 and TRBJ2-5; TRBD2 matches 13 bases. The germline gives CDR1 MNHEY, CDR2 SMNVEV (reference sequence). The trim removed 5 bases at V and 0 bases at J, leaving 3 bases unmatched. The CDR3 is 16 residues long.

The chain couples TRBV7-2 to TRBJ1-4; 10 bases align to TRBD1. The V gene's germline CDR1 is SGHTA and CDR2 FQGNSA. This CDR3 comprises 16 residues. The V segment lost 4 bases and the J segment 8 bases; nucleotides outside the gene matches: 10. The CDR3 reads CASSSRTGGRLEKLFF. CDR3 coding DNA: TGTGCCAGCAGCTCGAGGACAGGGGGAAGATTAGAAAAACTGTTTTTT.

The CDR3 nucleotides are TGTGCCAGCAGTTACACAGTATCCTACTACGAGCAGTACTTC. Its protein is CASSYTVSYYEQYF. The chain couples TRBV6-5 to TRBJ2-7; D remains ambiguous. The CDR3 has 14 residues. Germline V lookup: CDR1 MNHEY, CDR2 SVGAGI. V was clipped by 2 bases and J by 3 bases, with 11 bases between them.

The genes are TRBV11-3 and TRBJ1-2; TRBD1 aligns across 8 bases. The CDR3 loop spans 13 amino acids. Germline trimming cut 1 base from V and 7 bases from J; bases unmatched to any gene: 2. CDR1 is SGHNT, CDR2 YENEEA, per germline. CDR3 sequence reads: CASSLGGQVGYTF. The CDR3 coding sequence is TGTGCCAGCAGCTTAGGGGGACAGGTTGGCTACACCTTC.

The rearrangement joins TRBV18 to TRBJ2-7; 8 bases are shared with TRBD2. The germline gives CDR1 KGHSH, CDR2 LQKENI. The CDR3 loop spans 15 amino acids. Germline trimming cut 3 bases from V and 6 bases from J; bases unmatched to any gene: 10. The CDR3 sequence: CASSPSGGSALEQYF. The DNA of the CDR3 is TGTGCCAGCTCACCCTCGGGGGGGTCCGCCCTCGAGCAGTACTTC.